The present T cell receptor (beta chain) was sequenced within a study of shared clonotypes between healthy human individuals. Study as a whole: A couple of women and three men aged 18 to 49 made up the donors.

Template amounts of approximately 310 ng DNA, 25,000 to 30,000 T cell genomes, were employed in unsorted PBMC replicate PCRs. Original processing notes: Filtering differed because ImmunoSEQ produced junction-only sequences that carried no quality scores. This table comes from immunoSEQ multiplex PCR, and its TCRdb copy is limited to in-frame clones, with some not included. That table furnishes V, J and clone size, whereas the DNA furnished D and trimming. The sample shows approximately 500,000 clones, about 85% of them seen only once. Trimming shortened V by 1 base and J by 3 bases, and 10 bases separated the two germline ends. The CDR3 extends over 14 amino acids. Germline V gene sequence: CDR1 SGHNT, CDR2 YYREEE (reference sequence). All of the donors resided in Nashville, Tennessee, and each was a Caucasian adult.

The source material was PBMCs. The chain uses TRBV5-4 and TRBJ1-1; no firm D call. The receptor comes from a woman between 40 and 50 years old in good health. Some clones in this sample may be carry-over from other donors' samples. The CDR3 is CASSLWAGHTEAFF. DNA for the CDR3: TGTGCCAGCAGCTTGTGGGCAGGTCACACTGAAGCTTTCTTT.